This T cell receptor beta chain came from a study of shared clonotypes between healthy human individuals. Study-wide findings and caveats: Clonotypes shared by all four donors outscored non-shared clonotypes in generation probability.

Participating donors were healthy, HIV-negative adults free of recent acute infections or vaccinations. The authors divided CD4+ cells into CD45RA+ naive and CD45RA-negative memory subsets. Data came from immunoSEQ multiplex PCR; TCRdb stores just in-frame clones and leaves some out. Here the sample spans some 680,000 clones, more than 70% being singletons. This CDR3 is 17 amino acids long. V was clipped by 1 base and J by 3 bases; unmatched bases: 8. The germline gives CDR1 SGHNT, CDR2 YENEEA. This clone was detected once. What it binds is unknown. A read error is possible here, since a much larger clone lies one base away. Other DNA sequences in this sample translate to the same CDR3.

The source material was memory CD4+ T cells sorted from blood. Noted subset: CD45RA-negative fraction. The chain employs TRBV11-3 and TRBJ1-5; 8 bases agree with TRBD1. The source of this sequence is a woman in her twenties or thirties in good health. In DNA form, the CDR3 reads TGTGCCAGCAGCTTAGCTCAAGACAGGGGATACAATCAGCCCCAGCATTTT. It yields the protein CASSLAQDRGYNQPQHF.